This TCR beta chain emerged from a study of blood T cell repertoires in COVID-19. In the study overall: Material from acute and convalescent COVID-19 was sourced from the United States, Italy and Spain. The cDNA or gDNA used as material had been derived from T cells, B-cell-depleted T cells, or PBMCs.

The authors' processing: Reference gene primer amplification in the assay estimated nucleated cell counts. The repertoire was sequenced with immunoSEQ multiplex PCR; TCRdb's copy has only in-frame clones and lacks some. D and trimming were read from the DNA, whereas the V and J calls and clone size are those reported in that table. The sample includes around 250,000 clones, roughly nine tenths of them seen just once. Germline V gene lookup returns CDR1 MGHRA and CDR2 YSYEKL. The CDR3 is 19 amino acids. Unmatched junction bases numbered 13, after V lost 0 bases and J lost 2 bases. Specimen: peripheral blood. The chain recombines TRBV4-1 with TRBJ2-7; 10 bases fit TRBD1. The clonotype comes from a man aged 35 to 55 with active or convalescent COVID-19. CDR3 nucleotides: TGCGCCAGCAGCCAAGATGGGGGTGGACAGGGGGGTGCCCCCTACGAGCAGTACTTC. Residues: CASSQDGGGQGGAPYEQYF.